This T cell receptor beta chain was captured in a study of blood T cell repertoires in COVID-19. About the research overall: Both acute and convalescent COVID-19 samples were obtained from the United States, Italy and Spain. Sources were T cells, B-cell-depleted T cells, or PBMCs; the material itself was cDNA or gDNA.

Participants were placed into cohorts based on the clinical history they reported. In the original processing: Amplification with reference gene primers provided the estimates of nucleated cell counts. The method was immunoSEQ multiplex PCR; TCRdb's version includes in-frame clones alone and lacks a portion of them. V and J calls and clone size are those listed in that table; D and trimming were worked out from the DNA. The data hold just over 300,000 clones, with 85% to 90% observed a single time. J was trimmed by 3 bases and V by 4 bases; bases with no gene match: 12. CDR3 length: 17 amino acids. CDR1 is LGHDT and CDR2 is YNNKEL in the germline V gene (reference sequence).

The rearrangement links TRBV3-1 (or the pseudogene TRBV3-2) to TRBJ2-5, with 9 bases lining up with TRBD2. Sequenced: PBMCs or T cells enriched from blood (not recorded which). The clonotype comes from a young woman with acute COVID-19. The CDR3 DNA is TGTGCCAGCAGCCCCCAAGATTTTCTAGCGGGGAAAGAGACCCAGTACTTC. It encodes CASSPQDFLAGKETQYF.